This T cell receptor beta chain was retrieved from a study of T cell repertoires in cytomegalovirus infection. Background on the study: Public signatures in TCR beta pointed to CMV infection and matching HLA type. Study-level results: CMV-specific HLA-C-restricted TCR beta clonotypes dominated the ex vivo response. Individuals carrying CMV plus the relevant HLA were identified by cumulative frequency of public TCR beta families.

This clonotype was seen ten or more times. What it recognizes is unknown. MiXCR, applied by TCRdb to the reads, yields one record per CDR3 protein. The profile shows 650,000 to 850,000 distinct CDR3 sequences, around 29% of them singletons. This CDR3 has 17 residues. The V gene lost 1 base and the J gene lost 2 bases, with 17 bases spanning the gap. From germline, CDR1 is SEHNR and CDR2 FQNEAQ (reference sequence). The receptor was isolated from a human donor in good health (CMV status not recorded). Some clones in this sample may be carry-over from other donors' samples. This chain connects TRBV7-9 to TRBJ2-5; D is possibly TRBD2 (6 bases). The sample here was cultured CD8+ T cells from PBMCs, taken from culture after CMV antigen stimulation. The CDR3 reads CASSLEMRGRTQETQYF. The CDR3 region has the DNA TGTGCCAGCAGCTTAGAAATGCGGGGACGAACACAAGAGACCCAGTACTTC.